The entry below describes one T cell receptor (beta chain). What it recognizes is unknown. The germline V and J ends were trimmed by 4 bases and 4 bases, with 8 bases remaining between them. The CDR3 extends over 13 amino acids. Germline V lookup: CDR1 SGHVT, CDR2 SQSDAQ. TCRdb reprocessed the reads via MiXCR and lists one record per CDR3 protein. The table has hundreds of thousands of distinct CDR3 sequences, less than 40% seen once; the top ten hold around 15%. The sample is drawn from a study of T cell repertoires in cytomegalovirus infection. The source is a human donor in good health (CMV status not recorded). Some clones in this sample may be carry-over from other donors' samples. This chain connects TRBV7-4 to TRBJ1-3; the D is unclear. This specimen consisted of cultured CD8+ T cells from PBMCs, obtained from culture after CMV antigen stimulation. CDR3 DNA sequence: TGTGCCAGCAGCTCCGGAACGGGAAACACCATATATTTT. This encodes CASSSGTGNTIYF.